These T cell receptor beta chains were read from a single sample in a study of tumor-infiltrating lymphocytes in primary liver carcinoma. One entry per CDR3 protein, called by TCRdb with MiXCR from the multiplex PCR reads. The table shows approximately 110,000 distinct CDR3 sequences, with 50% to 65% occurring only once. Sequenced sample: liver tumor tissue from sampling region 1. Every receptor here comes from a woman aged 55-70 years with primary liver carcinoma and hepatitis B virus infection. CDR3s include the opening cysteine and the closing phenylalanine or tryptophan. D genes are given only for firm matches. Part of the rows lack a size; the others show once, few, many or a class for expanded clones.

D gene: TRBD2
V gene: TRBV14
clone size: .
J gene: TRBJ2-5
CDR3 protein: CVSSQGVTGGDETQYF
CDR3 DNA: TGTGTCAGCAGCCAAGGCGTGACGGGAGGCGACGAGACCCAGTACTTT

D gene: TRBD2
V gene: TRBV12-3/TRBV12-4
clone size: .
J gene: TRBJ2-3
CDR3 protein: CASSLGDGGITDTLYF
CDR3 DNA: TGTGCCAGTAGTTTAGGGGACGGGGGGATCACAGATACACTGTATTTT

D gene: TRBD2
V gene: TRBV12-3/TRBV12-4
clone size: many
J gene: TRBJ2-5
CDR3 protein: CASSPTSGSETQYF
CDR3 DNA: TGTGCCAGCAGCCCGACTAGCGGGAGTGAGACCCAGTACTTC

D gene: TRBD2
V gene: TRBV12-3/TRBV12-4
clone size: many
J gene: TRBJ2-7
CDR3 protein: CASTPTSGSYEQYF
CDR3 DNA: TGTGCCAGCACCCCGACTAGCGGGAGTTACGAGCAGTACTTC

D gene: .
V gene: TRBV29-1
clone size: many
J gene: TRBJ2-2
CDR3 protein: CSVALAPAGELFF
CDR3 DNA: TGCAGCGTTGCCCTAGCCCCGGCCGGGGAGCTGTTTTTT

D gene: .
V gene: TRBV29-1
clone size: many
J gene: TRBJ2-1
CDR3 protein: CSVEGRLYNEQFF
CDR3 DNA: TGCAGCGTTGAAGGGAGGCTATACAATGAGCAGTTCTTC

D gene: .
V gene: TRBV11-2
clone size: .
J gene: TRBJ2-3
CDR3 protein: CACSLGGLTYTSDTRYF
CDR3 DNA: TGTGCCTGCAGCTTAGGGGGACTAACGTACACGTCTGATACGCGGTATTTT

D gene: .
V gene: TRBV5-4
clone size: .
J gene: TRBJ2-2
CDR3 protein: CASSRITSSNTGELFF
CDR3 DNA: TGTGCCAGCAGCCGAATCACTAGCTCGAACACCGGGGAGCTGTTTTTT

D gene: .
V gene: TRBV11-2
clone size: many
J gene: TRBJ2-1
CDR3 protein: CASSFARGGEQFF
CDR3 DNA: TGTGCCAGCAGCTTCGCTAGGGGCGGGGAGCAGTTCTTC

D gene: TRBD2
V gene: TRBV7-9
clone size: few
J gene: TRBJ2-1
CDR3 protein: CASSLGSLAGVNEQFF
CDR3 DNA: TGTGCCAGCAGCTTAGGGTCTCTAGCGGGAGTCAATGAGCAGTTCTTC

D gene: .
V gene: TRBV10-2
clone size: many
J gene: TRBJ2-5
CDR3 protein: CASSESNRGETQYF
CDR3 DNA: TGCGCCAGCAGTGAGTCAAACAGAGGAGAGACCCAGTACTTC

D gene: .
V gene: TRBV7-8
clone size: .
J gene: TRBJ1-5
CDR3 protein: CASSLVTSQSNQPQHF
CDR3 DNA: TGTGCCAGCAGCTTAGTAACATCACAGAGCAATCAGCCCCAGCATTTT

D gene: .
V gene: TRBV7-9
clone size: .
J gene: TRBJ2-4
CDR3 protein: CASSLGVENIQYF
CDR3 DNA: TGTGCCAGCAGCTTGGGGGTCGAAAACATTCAGTACTTC

D gene: .
V gene: TRBV11-2
clone size: .
J gene: TRBJ2-3
CDR3 protein: CASSLSGIATVADTQYF
CDR3 DNA: TGTGCCAGCAGTCTCAGTGGTATAGCGACGGTGGCAGATACGCAGTATTTT

D gene: .
V gene: TRBV7-9
clone size: .
J gene: TRBJ1-1
CDR3 protein: CASRWGGGGLNTEAFF
CDR3 DNA: TGTGCCAGCCGCTGGGGGGGCGGCGGACTGAACACTGAAGCTTTCTTT

D gene: TRBD2
V gene: TRBV11-2
clone size: .
J gene: TRBJ2-1
CDR3 protein: CASCLSGSGIEQFF
CDR3 DNA: TGTGCCAGCTGCTTAAGCGGGAGCGGCATTGAGCAGTTCTTC

D gene: TRBD1
V gene: TRBV28
clone size: .
J gene: TRBJ1-1
CDR3 protein: CASSPTGQGNTESFF
CDR3 DNA: TGTGCCAGCAGTCCAACGGGACAGGGTAACACTGAATCTTTCTTT

D gene: TRBD2
V gene: TRBV12-3/TRBV12-4
clone size: medium-sized
J gene: TRBJ2-1
CDR3 protein: CASSFSGTSGDNEQFF
CDR3 DNA: TGTGCCAGCAGTTTTTCAGGGACTAGCGGAGACAATGAGCAGTTCTTC

D gene: .
V gene: TRBV6-5
clone size: many
J gene: TRBJ1-1
CDR3 protein: CASSGLGNTEAFF
CDR3 DNA: TGTGCCAGCTCAGGACTGGGAAACACTGAAGCTTTCTTT

D gene: .
V gene: TRBV7-8
clone size: .
J gene: TRBJ2-2
CDR3 protein: CVSSFGSNTGELFF
CDR3 DNA: TGTGTCAGCAGCTTTGGCTCCAACACCGGGGAGCTGTTTTTT

D gene: .
V gene: TRBV11-3
clone size: once
J gene: TRBJ2-1
CDR3 protein: CAGSLGTSGKLEQFF
CDR3 DNA: TGTGCCGGCAGCTTAGGAACCAGTGGGAAGCTTGAGCAGTTCTTC

D gene: .
V gene: TRBV28
clone size: .
J gene: TRBJ2-3
CDR3 protein: CASSERGTSTDTQYF
CDR3 DNA: TGTGCCAGCTCCGAACGCGGGACTAGCACAGATACGCAGTATTTT

D gene: TRBD1
V gene: TRBV11-3
clone size: few
J gene: TRBJ2-7
CDR3 protein: CASSLAGGNYEQYF
CDR3 DNA: TGTGCCAGCAGCTTAGCAGGGGGCAACTACGAGCAGTACTTC

D gene: .
V gene: TRBV12-3/TRBV12-4
clone size: many
J gene: TRBJ2-2
CDR3 protein: CASSLSGDGIMLFF
CDR3 DNA: TGTGCCAGCAGTTTGAGTGGGGACGGGATCATGCTGTTTTTT

D gene: TRBD2
V gene: TRBV5-1
clone size: .
J gene: TRBJ2-1
CDR3 protein: CASSAGTSGIEQFF
CDR3 DNA: TGCGCCAGCAGCGCCGGGACTAGCGGGATCGAGCAGTTCTTC

D gene: .
V gene: TRBV12-3/TRBV12-4
clone size: many
J gene: TRBJ1-2
CDR3 protein: CASSSSMGVPSNTF
CDR3 DNA: TGTGCCAGCAGTTCTTCTATGGGGGTTCCCTCTAACACCTTC

D gene: .
V gene: TRBV29-1
clone size: many
J gene: TRBJ1-1
CDR3 protein: CSVEDRGGTEAFF
CDR3 DNA: TGCAGCGTTGAAGATCGGGGGGGCACTGAAGCTTTCTTT

D gene: TRBD1
V gene: TRBV11-3
clone size: .
J gene: TRBJ2-1
CDR3 protein: CASSLNGQGAVNEQFF
CDR3 DNA: TGTGCCAGCAGTTTAAACGGACAGGGGGCAGTTAATGAGCAGTTCTTC

D gene: .
V gene: TRBV29-1
clone size: .
J gene: TRBJ2-5
CDR3 protein: CSVHGGISGSQETQYF
CDR3 DNA: TGCAGCGTCCACGGCGGGATTAGCGGTTCCCAAGAGACCCAGTACTTC

D gene: .
V gene: TRBV12-3/TRBV12-4
clone size: .
J gene: TRBJ2-7
CDR3 protein: CASSLGTWLSSVDYEQYF
CDR3 DNA: TGTGCCAGCAGTTTAGGGACTTGGCTGAGCTCGGTGGACTACGAGCAGTACTTC

D gene: TRBD1
V gene: TRBV4-2
clone size: many
J gene: TRBJ2-1
CDR3 protein: CASSPNDRDSGNEQFF
CDR3 DNA: TGTGCCAGCAGCCCGAACGACAGGGATAGTGGCAATGAGCAGTTCTTC

D gene: .
V gene: TRBV6-5
clone size: .
J gene: TRBJ2-2
CDR3 protein: CASNYSWAGGTGEPFF
CDR3 DNA: .

D gene: TRBD2
V gene: TRBV28
clone size: .
J gene: TRBJ2-2
CDR3 protein: CASRHASSGNTGELFF
CDR3 DNA: TGTGCCAGCAGACACGCCTCTAGCGGCAACACCGGGGAGCTGTTTTTT

D gene: .
V gene: TRBV12-3/TRBV12-4
clone size: .
J gene: TRBJ1-2
CDR3 protein: CASSPQGMANYGYTF
CDR3 DNA: TGTGCCAGCAGCCCCCAAGGGATGGCGAACTATGGCTACACCTTC

D gene: .
V gene: TRBV7-9
clone size: .
J gene: TRBJ2-7
CDR3 protein: CASSQRTVGTYEQYF
CDR3 DNA: TGTGCCAGCAGCCAACGGACTGTCGGAACTTACGAGCAGTACTTC

D gene: TRBD1
V gene: TRBV6-1
clone size: many
J gene: TRBJ2-5
CDR3 protein: CASSERGQAGTQYF
CDR3 DNA: TGTGCCAGCAGTGAAAGGGGACAGGCGGGGACCCAGTACTTC

D gene: .
V gene: TRBV5-1
clone size: .
J gene: TRBJ2-1
CDR3 protein: CASSLEGSSYNEQFF
CDR3 DNA: TGCGCCAGCAGCTTGGAAGGGAGCTCCTACAATGAGCAGTTCTTC

D gene: TRBD1
V gene: TRBV6-2/TRBV6-3
clone size: .
J gene: TRBJ2-1
CDR3 protein: CANRGQGHDPYNEQFF
CDR3 DNA: TGTGCCAACAGGGGACAGGGACATGACCCCTACAATGAGCAGTTCTTC

D gene: .
V gene: TRBV4-2
clone size: once
J gene: TRBJ2-3
CDR3 protein: CASSQVRGTNTQYF
CDR3 DNA: TGTGCCAGTAGCCAAGTTAGAGGTACAAATACGCAGTATTTT

D gene: TRBD1
V gene: TRBV5-1
clone size: once
J gene: TRBJ2-6
CDR3 protein: CASSQGDRVHVLAF
CDR3 DNA: TGCGCCAGCAGCCAAGGGGACAGGGTACACGTCCTGGCTTTC

D gene: TRBD1
V gene: TRBV11-1
clone size: .
J gene: TRBJ1-2
CDR3 protein: CASSLAVGQGYDYTF
CDR3 DNA: TGTGCCAGCAGCTTAGCGGTCGGACAGGGCTATGACTACACTTTC

D gene: .
V gene: TRBV6-1
clone size: .
J gene: TRBJ2-5
CDR3 protein: CTTKMGAVQETQYF
CDR3 DNA: TGTACCACCAAAATGGGGGCTGTCCAAGAGACCCAGTATTTC

D gene: .
V gene: TRBV11-3
clone size: .
J gene: TRBJ2-1
CDR3 protein: CASSSGGGSNNAQLF
CDR3 DNA: TGTGCCAGCAGCTCAGGTGGGGGCTCCAACAATGCGCAGTTATTC

D gene: .
V gene: TRBV18
clone size: few
J gene: TRBJ2-2
CDR3 protein: CASSPRLANTGELFF
CDR3 DNA: TGTGCCAGCTCACCGCGGCTAGCGAACACCGGGGAGCTGTTTTTT

D gene: TRBD1
V gene: TRBV12-3/TRBV12-4
clone size: .
J gene: TRBJ2-1
CDR3 protein: CASKSCGQGLGEQFF
CDR3 DNA: TGTGCCAGCAAGTCTTGCGGACAGGGTCTAGGTGAGCAGTTCTTC

D gene: TRBD2
V gene: TRBV29-1
clone size: many
J gene: TRBJ2-1
CDR3 protein: CSVVRGLAGGTAYNEQFF
CDR3 DNA: TGCAGCGTTGTTAGGGGACTAGCGGGAGGAACCGCCTACAATGAGCAGTTCTTC

D gene: .
V gene: TRBV29-1
clone size: many
J gene: TRBJ1-2
CDR3 protein: CSAASGTGYGYTF
CDR3 DNA: TGCAGCGCCGCTAGCGGGACTGGCTATGGCTACACCTTC

D gene: .
V gene: TRBV5-1
clone size: .
J gene: TRBJ2-2
CDR3 protein: CASSREGTLNTGELFF
CDR3 DNA: TGCGCCAGCAGCCGAGAGGGAACGTTGAACACCGGGGAGCTGTTTTTT

D gene: .
V gene: TRBV27
clone size: .
J gene: TRBJ2-1
CDR3 protein: CASSSRLRSSYNEQFF
CDR3 DNA: TGTGCCAGCAGTTCTCGACTCAGGAGCTCCTACAATGAGCAGTTCTTC

D gene: TRBD2
V gene: TRBV5-8
clone size: few
J gene: TRBJ2-7
CDR3 protein: CASSLLEGLAYEQYF
CDR3 DNA: TGTGCCAGCAGCTTGCTCGAGGGACTAGCCTACGAGCAGTACTTC

D gene: TRBD2
V gene: TRBV29-1
clone size: many
J gene: TRBJ2-1
CDR3 protein: CSVEAGGGYNEQFF
CDR3 DNA: TGCAGCGTTGAAGCGGGGGGGGGCTACAATGAGCAGTTCTTC

D gene: .
V gene: TRBV11-2
clone size: .
J gene: TRBJ2-5
CDR3 protein: CASSLDRQEAQYF
CDR3 DNA: TGTGCCAGCAGCTTGGACAGACAAGAGGCCCAGTATTTC

D gene: .
V gene: TRBV6-5
clone size: .
J gene: TRBJ1-1
CDR3 protein: CASSYSAGGGAEAFF
CDR3 DNA: TGTGCCAGCAGTTACTCCGCTGGGGGAGGAGCTGAAGCTTTCTTT

D gene: .
V gene: TRBV11-3
clone size: .
J gene: TRBJ2-3
CDR3 protein: CASSFGISTDTQYF
CDR3 DNA: TGCGCCAGCAGCTTCGGGATTAGCACAGATACGCAGTATTTT

D gene: .
V gene: TRBV11-2
clone size: .
J gene: TRBJ2-4
CDR3 protein: CVCSLAGPKNIHYF
CDR3 DNA: TGTGTCTGCAGCTTGGCGGGACCGAAAAACATTCATTACTTC

D gene: TRBD2
V gene: TRBV10-2
clone size: .
J gene: TRBJ2-1
CDR3 protein: CASSRGGGSYNEQFF
CDR3 DNA: TGCGCCAGCAGCCGGGGGGGGGGGTCCTACAATGAGCAGTTCTTC